This TCR beta chain was captured by sequencing in a study of regulatory T cells in long-lasting Graves disease. Note on this clonotype: What it binds is unknown.

CDR3 regions were amplified by Arm-PCR using iRepertoire HTBI primers to build TCR beta libraries. MiXCR, run by TCRdb on the multiplex PCR reads, gives a single entry per CDR3 protein. Among over 450,000 distinct CDR3 sequences listed, more than 10% were seen once. Trimming left V 10 bases short and J 3 bases short, with 18 bases between. CDR3 length equals 14 residues. Per germline, CDR1 WSHSY and CDR2 SAAADI. As for time point: newly diagnosed GD, antithyroid drugs for less than 3 months. After RNA was extracted from PBMCs, the TCR library was made from it. Clinicians diagnosed Graves' disease using American Thyroid Association guidelines. Staff drew approximately 9.9 milliliters of peripheral blood into EDTA tubes. Study results and limitations: Patients whose Graves' disease persisted exhibited lower TCR diversity than those newly diagnosed. Rather than thyroid tissue, only peripheral blood underwent study.

This sample also appeared in a second study, on T cells in Graves' hyperthyroidism and ophthalmopathy.

This chain connects TRBV10-2 to TRBJ1-1; no clear D. This clonotype was sampled from a woman aged 25 to 39 with Graves disease. Sequencing was performed on peripheral blood mononuclear cells (PBMCs), taken at new diagnosis, from a patient treated with antithyroid drugs. CDR3 loop: CATRIGQFDTEAFF. Written as DNA, the CDR3 is TGCGCCACCAGGATCGGGCAGTTCGACACTGAAGCTTTCTTT.